This section outlines one TCR beta chain sequence together with its context. V was trimmed by 3 bases and J by 13 bases, leaving 13 bases between them. Per germline, CDR1 LGHNA and CDR2 YSLEER. This CDR3 is 13 amino acids long. TCRdb's table, derived via immunoSEQ multiplex PCR, lists solely in-frame clones and lacks some. Among a few hundred thousand clones, 80% to 90% were seen once, and the ten largest hold roughly 2%. The data are from a study of blood T cell repertoires in COVID-19. For the study at large: The study drew acute and convalescent COVID-19 samples from the United States, Italy and Spain. T cells, B-cell-depleted T cells, or PBMCs provided the cDNA or gDNA that served as material.

The rearrangement joins TRBV4-3 to TRBJ1-6, with D possibly matching TRBD1 (6 bases). The clonotype originates from a man aged 25 to 40 who had recovered from COVID-19. The material sequenced was PBMCs or T cells enriched from blood (not recorded which). CDR3 amino acids: CASSHNRENPLHF. CDR3 DNA: TGCGCCAGCAGCCATAACAGGGAAAACCCCCTCCACTTT.